Presented here are 16 T cell receptor beta chains from one specimen sequenced in a study of T cells in Graves' hyperthyroidism and ophthalmopathy. Template material for amplifying TCR beta CDR3 regions consisted of RNA transcripts. First-round RT-PCR of the TCR CDR3 relied on the HTBI primer set. TCRdb re-derived calls from the multiplex PCR reads in MiXCR, one entry per CDR3 protein. The sample includes 93,000 or so distinct CDR3 sequences, 45% to 50% of them seen just once. Sequencing input: blood. These receptors were obtained from a middle-aged man with Graves' hyperthyroidism.

V and J are TRBV10-1 and TRBJ2-3; D is ambiguous. Germline-derived CDR1 and CDR2 are WNHNN and SYGVQD (reference sequence). The CDR3 sequence is 11 residues long. With 7 bases removed from V and 7 bases from J, the gap between germline ends came to 9 bases. The CDR3 DNA reads as TGCGCCAGCACCCCCAGGCATACGCAGTATTTT. This sequence encodes CASTPRHTQYF.

This clonotype was found many times. The chain recombines TRBV5-1 with TRBJ1-1; TRBD1 might be the D (5 bases). V lost 2 bases and J lost 0, with 8 bases in between. The CDR3 spans 14 residues. The germline gives CDR1 SGHRS, CDR2 YFSETQ. The CDR3 sequence is CASSFGGMNTEAFF. The CDR3, as DNA: TGCGCCAGCAGCTTCGGGGGAATGAACACTGAAGCTTTCTTT.

The chain carries TRBV2 and TRBJ2-6, with D perhaps TRBD1 (6 bases). The CDR3 runs 16 residues. Trimming took off 4 bases at V and 4 bases at J, with 14 bases between the two ends. The germline V gene has CDR1 SNHLY and CDR2 FYNNEI. The CDR3 DNA reads as TGTGCCAGCAGTGTTACCGGGACACCCGGGGCCAACGTCCTGACTTTC. Translated, it gives CASSVTGTPGANVLTF. Drawing the rest from reference TRBV2 and TRBJ2-6, the complete variable domain is EPEVTQTPSHQVTQMGQEVILRCVPISNHLYFYWYRQILGQKVEFLVSFYNNEISEKSEIFDDQFSVERPDGSNFTLKIRSTKLEDSAMYFCASSVTGTPGANVLTFGAGSRLTVL.

The sample holds many counts of this clonotype. The V call is TRBV5-1, the J call TRBJ1-4, with 8 bases matching TRBD1. Germline loops: CDR1 SGHRS, CDR2 YFSETQ. The CDR3 has 14 amino acids. V lost 2 bases and J lost 7; bases outside the gene matches: 4. The CDR3 reads CASSLGQGGEKLFF. CDR3 DNA: TGCGCCAGCAGCTTAGGACAGGGTGGTGAAAAACTGTTTTTT.

This clonotype showed up many times. This chain uses TRBV5-5 with TRBJ2-1; D may be TRBD2 (5 bases). The CDR3 runs to 13 residues. Per germline, CDR1 SGHKS and CDR2 YYEKEE (reference sequence). The V gene lost 4 bases and the J gene lost 7 bases, with 12 bases spanning the gap. CDR3 protein: CASSHRTENEQFF. DNA for the CDR3: TGTGCCAGCAGCCACCGGACTGAGAATGAGCAGTTCTTC.

This clonotype showed up many times. The chain recombines TRBV29-1 with TRBJ2-5, with 11 bases fitting TRBD2. V was pared by 6 bases and J by 4 bases, with 10 bases of the junction left unmatched. The CDR3 length is 15 residues. Per germline, CDR1 SQVTM and CDR2 ANQGSEA. The CDR3 nucleotides are TGCAGCGTCGCTAGCGGGGGGCCGTTTAGAGAGACCCAGTACTTC. This encodes CSVASGGPFRETQYF.

The CDR3 nucleotides read TGTGCCAGCAGGTACGCTAGCGGGGGTGGGCATGAGCAGTTCTTC. It encodes CASRYASGGGHEQFF. The chain links TRBV27 to TRBJ2-1, with 10 positions matching TRBD2. The junction had 10 bases not matched to a gene; V was cut back by 6 bases and J by 8 bases. From germline, CDR1 is MNHEY and CDR2 SMNVEV (reference sequence). CDR3 length: 15 amino acids.

This clonotype was counted ten times or more. The chain couples TRBV16 to TRBJ1-4; D gene unclear. CDR1 and CDR2 (germline): KGHSY, FQNENV. The V gene lost 1 base and the J gene lost 10 bases, with 10 bases spanning the gap. The CDR3 sequence is 13 residues long. The CDR3 region is CASSQFGSGKLFF. DNA of the CDR3: TGTGCCAGCAGCCAATTCGGCTCCGGAAAACTGTTTTTT.

This clonotype was detected ten times or more. The V gene is TRBV11-2, the J gene TRBJ1-1, with 8 nucleotides matching TRBD1. The germline V gene has CDR1 SGHAT and CDR2 FQNNGV. The length of the CDR3 is 15 residues. V lost 7 bases and J lost 6; bases outside the gene matches: 13. The DNA of the CDR3 is TGTGCCAGCAAGCGCGCGGGACAGGATTTCGCTGAAGCTTTCTTT. Protein product: CASKRAGQDFAEAFF. Variable domain in full (rest from reference TRBV11-2 and TRBJ1-1): EAGVAQSPRYKIIEKRQSVAFWCNPISGHATLYWYQQILGQGPKLLIQFQNNGVVDDSQLPKDRFSAERLKGVDSTLKIQPAKLEDSAVYLCASKRAGQDFAEAFFGQGTRLTVV.

J is TRBJ2-1 and V is TRBV9; D not certain. The V and J ends lost 3 bases and 6 bases respectively, with 19 bases between them. Germline V CDR1 and CDR2: SGDLS, YYNGEE. The CDR3 covers 16 residues. The CDR3 DNA is TGTGCCAGCAGCGCACGTAGCAGCCGTCGCCCCAATGAGCAGTTCTTC. Encoded protein: CASSARSSRRPNEQFF.

In this sample, this clonotype turned up many times. V usage is TRBV7-2 and J usage is TRBJ1-6, with D tentatively TRBD1 (5 bases). The CDR3 length is 17 residues. With 0 bases removed from V and 7 bases from J, the gap between germline ends came to 16 bases. Germline lookup yields CDR1 SGHTA and CDR2 FQGNSA. The CDR3 DNA sequence: TGTGCCAGCAGCTTAGCCGACGTTGGGGGGTGGAATTCACCCCTCCACTTT. It encodes CASSLADVGGWNSPLHF.

The rearrangement uses TRBV7-6 and TRBJ1-1; TRBD1 matches at 8 bases. Germline CDR1 SGHVS, CDR2 FNYEAQ. The CDR3 length is 15 residues. The V and J ends lost 5 bases and 3 bases, in that order; junction bases with no gene match: 8. The CDR3 sequence is CASSPRQGLDTEAFF. CDR3 coding DNA: TGTGCCAGCAGCCCTCGACAGGGGCTCGACACTGAAGCTTTCTTT.

The J gene is TRBJ2-7, the V gene TRBV11-3; 13 bases match TRBD2. The CDR3 length is 13 residues. V trimming: 8 bases; J trimming: 6 bases; junction bases outside the gene matches: 4. In germline, CDR1 is SGHNT, CDR2 YENEEA. CDR3 DNA sequence: TGTGCCAGCGGCGGGACTAGCGGGGTCGAGCAGTACTTC. Protein product: CASGGTSGVEQYF.

Comments on this clonotype: This may be a read error, as it is one base from a much larger clone. The genes are TRBV4-1 and TRBJ2-3; TRBD1 agrees at 7 bases. V was pared by 0 bases and J by 8 bases, with 11 bases of the junction left unmatched. CDR3 length: 16 amino acids. CDR1 is MGHRA, CDR2 YSYEKL, per germline. This chain's CDR3 is CASSQDDRVRAGTQYF. The CDR3 DNA follows: TGCGCCAGCAGCCAAGATGACAGGGTGAGGGCAGGTACGCAGTATTTT.

The chain links TRBV10-1 to TRBJ1-1, with a weak D call TRBD1 (5 bases). Looked up from germline, CDR1 is WNHNN and CDR2 is SYGVQD (reference sequence). V was shortened by 4 bases and J by 4 bases, with 13 bases between the two germline ends. The CDR3 contains 14 residues. The CDR3 reads CASSASLGTTEAFF. The CDR3 DNA sequence: TGCGCCAGCAGTGCTAGTCTGGGGACCACTGAAGCTTTCTTT.

This clonotype showed up many times. This rearrangement joins TRBV2 to TRBJ2-7; D is uncertain. The V end was cut by 5 bases, the J end by 1 base, with 12 bases between. The CDR3 consists of 14 residues. CDR1 and CDR2 (germline): SNHLY, FYNNEI. The CDR3 DNA sequence: TGTGCCAGCAGTAGGGCAGTGGTATCCTACGAGCAGTACTTC. Translated: CASSRAVVSYEQYF.